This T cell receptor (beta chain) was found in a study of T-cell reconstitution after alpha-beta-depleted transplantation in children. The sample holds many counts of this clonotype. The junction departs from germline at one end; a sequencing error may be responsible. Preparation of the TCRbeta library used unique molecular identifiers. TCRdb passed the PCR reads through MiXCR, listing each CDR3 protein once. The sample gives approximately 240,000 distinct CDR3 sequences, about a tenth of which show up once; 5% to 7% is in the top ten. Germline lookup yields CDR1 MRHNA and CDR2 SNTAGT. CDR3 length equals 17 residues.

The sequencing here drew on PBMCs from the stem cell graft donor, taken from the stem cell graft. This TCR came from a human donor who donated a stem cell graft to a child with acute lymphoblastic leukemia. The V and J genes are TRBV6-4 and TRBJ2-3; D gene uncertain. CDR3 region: CASSNSFALLRADTQYF. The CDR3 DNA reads TGTGCCAGCAGTAACTCCTTCGCTCTCCTTCGTGCAGATACGCAGTATTTT.